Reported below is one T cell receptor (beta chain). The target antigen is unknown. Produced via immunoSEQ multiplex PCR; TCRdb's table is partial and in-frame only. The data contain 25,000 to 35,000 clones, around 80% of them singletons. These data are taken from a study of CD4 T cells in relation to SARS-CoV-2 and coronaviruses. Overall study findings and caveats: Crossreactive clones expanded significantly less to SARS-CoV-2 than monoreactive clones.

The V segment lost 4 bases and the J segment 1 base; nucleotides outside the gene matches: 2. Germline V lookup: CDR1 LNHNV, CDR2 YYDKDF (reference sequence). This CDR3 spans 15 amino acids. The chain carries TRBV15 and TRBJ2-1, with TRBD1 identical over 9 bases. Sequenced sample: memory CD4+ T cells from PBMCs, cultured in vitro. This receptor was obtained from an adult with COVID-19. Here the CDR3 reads CATSKTGGSYNEQFF. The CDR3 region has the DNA TGTGCCACCAGCAAGACAGGGGGATCCTACAATGAGCAGTTCTTC. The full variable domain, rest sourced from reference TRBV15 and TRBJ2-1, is DAMVIQNPRYQVTQFGKPVTLSCSQTLNHNVMYWYQQKSSQAPKLLFHYYDKDFNNEADTPDNFQSRRPNTSFCFLDIRSPGLGDTAMYLCATSKTGGSYNEQFFGPGTRLTVL.